A single sample gave rise to the 20 T cell receptor beta chains below, sequenced in a study of T cell repertoires in cytomegalovirus infection. MiXCR, run by TCRdb on the reads, gives a single entry per CDR3 protein. The table lists around 100,000 distinct CDR3 sequences, 15% to 20% of them singletons. Sequencing was performed on PBMCs. Receptors originate from a human donor in good health (CMV status not recorded). Some clones in this sample may be carry-over from other donors' samples.

There are many counts of this clonotype. The rearrangement links TRBV12-3 or TRBV12-4 to TRBJ2-7; D unclear. This CDR3 region has 11 residues. V was clipped by 4 bases and J by 4 bases, with 5 bases between them. CDR3 amino acids: CASSSLYEQYF. CDR3 nucleotide sequence: TGTGCCAGCAGTTCACTTTACGAGCAGTACTTC.

This clonotype was observed many times. This chain joins TRBV7-2 and TRBJ2-1; D not resolved. The CDR3 sequence is 12 residues long. Trimming stripped 1 base from V and 14 bases from J, with 12 bases between. Germline V gives CDR1 SGHTA, CDR2 FQGNSA. CDR3 nucleotides: TGTGCCAGCAGCTTAGAGGCGGTTGTGAAGTTCTTC. This encodes CASSLEAVVKFF.

CDR3 region: CASSNGTSYEQYF. In DNA form, the CDR3 reads TGTGCCAGCAGTAACGGGACTTCCTACGAGCAGTACTTC. The V and J genes are TRBV2 and TRBJ2-7; D possibly corresponds to TRBD2 (6 bases). The germline V gene encodes CDR1 SNHLY and CDR2 FYNNEI. V was cut by 5 bases and J by 1 base, with 9 bases left in between. The CDR3 has 13 amino acids. The entire variable domain, with the rest obtained from reference TRBV2 and TRBJ2-7, is as follows: EPEVTQTPSHQVTQMGQEVILRCVPISNHLYFYWYRQILGQKVEFLVSFYNNEISEKSEIFDDQFSVERPDGSNFTLKIRSTKLEDSAMYFCASSNGTSYEQYFGPGTRLTVT.

This chain uses TRBV2 with TRBJ2-7; no clear D gene. Germline CDR1 reads SNHLY; CDR2 reads FYNNEI. Trimming shortened V by 4 bases and J by 6 bases, and 7 bases separated the two germline ends. This CDR3 is 11 amino acids long. The CDR3 DNA follows: TGTGCCAGCAGTGCGAAGGTCGAGCAGTACTTC. Amino acids: CASSAKVEQYF.

This clonotype was seen repeatedly, ten times or more. V and J are TRBV7-2 and TRBJ1-2; possible D gene TRBD1, 5 bases. The length of the CDR3 is 12 residues. Germline V gene data show CDR1 as SGHTA and CDR2 as FQGNSA. Trimming left V 1 base short and J 8 bases short, with 8 bases between. CDR3 bases: TGTGCCAGCAGCTTAGGAGGGGAAGGCTACACCTTC. It translates to CASSLGGEGYTF.

As to this clonotype: Given a much more abundant clone one base away, this may be a read error. The chain employs TRBV7-2 and TRBJ1-1, with a possible D match to TRBD1 (5 bases). The CDR3 sequence is 12 residues long. In germline, CDR1 is SGHTA, CDR2 FQGNSA. The DNA for the CDR3 is TGTGACAGCAGCTTAGTGGGACCCAAAGCTTTCTTT. Translating gives CDSSLVGPKAFF.

This sequence joins TRBV5-1 and TRBJ1-3; no reliable D call. Germline V gene lookup returns CDR1 SGHRS and CDR2 YFSETQ. Between the trimmed V and J ends, which lost 4 bases and 2 bases, there was a span of 7 bases. The CDR3 totals 13 residues. The CDR3 spells CASSVAAGNTIYF. CDR3 nucleotides: TGCGCCAGCAGCGTGGCAGCTGGAAACACCATATATTTT.

V gene TRBV11-2 combines with J gene TRBJ2-7; 9 bases line up with TRBD1. J was trimmed by 7 bases and V by 2 bases; bases with no gene match: 15. Germline V gene data show CDR1 as SGHAT and CDR2 as FQNNGV. This CDR3 is 17 amino acids long. Here the CDR3 DNA reads TGTGCCAGCAGCTTAATAGCCGGGACAGGGTACCCTTGGGAGCAGTACTTC. It encodes CASSLIAGTGYPWEQYF.

V and J are TRBV20-1 and TRBJ1-1; a weak D match, TRBD1 (5 bases). The CDR3 extends over 13 amino acids. The ends were cut back, 3 bases at V and 3 bases at J, with 11 bases in the middle. Germline assignment: CDR1 DFQATT and CDR2 SNEGSKA (reference sequence). In nucleotides, the CDR3 is TGCAGTGCTAGGAAGGGGCCGTACACTGAAGCTTTCTTT. Translation: CSARKGPYTEAFF.

CDR3 protein: CASSYGGGGRETQYF. The CDR3 coding sequence is TGTGCCAGCAGTTACGGTGGGGGTGGCCGGGAGACCCAGTACTTC. J is TRBJ2-5 and V is TRBV6-5; D assignment may be TRBD1 or TRBD2 (5 bases each). The germline V and J ends were trimmed by 2 bases and 5 bases, with 15 bases remaining between them. The CDR3 covers 15 residues. CDR1 and CDR2 from the germline V gene are MNHEY and SVGAGI.

This clonotype was found many times. The chain combines TRBV28 with TRBJ2-2; possible D gene TRBD1, 6 bases. Per the germline V gene, CDR1 is MDHEN and CDR2 is SYDVKM. Trimming stripped 6 bases from V and 4 bases from J, with 15 bases between. The CDR3 runs 15 residues. The CDR3 region has the DNA TGTGCCAGCAGCCCTTCAGGGGCCACCACCGGGGAGCTGTTTTTT. Its protein is CASSPSGATTGELFF.

The table lists this clonotype with many counts. The chain has TRBV7-2 and TRBJ2-3; D is ambiguous. Per the germline V gene, CDR1 is SGHTA and CDR2 is FQGNSA. This CDR3 has 14 residues. V lost 4 bases, J lost 10 bases, and 18 bases lay in between. The CDR3 DNA sequence: TGTGCCAGCAGCTCCGTCCCTCTGGGCTCCCCGCAGTATTTT. Residues: CASSSVPLGSPQYF.

This clonotype was counted a few times. The gene calls are TRBV11-2 and TRBJ2-1, with 7 bases identical to TRBD2. CDR1 is SGHAT, CDR2 FQNNGV, per germline. The CDR3 is made up of 14 amino acids. The J segment lost 5 bases and the V segment lost 4 bases, leaving 5 bases of the junction unmatched. For the CDR3, the DNA is TGTGCCAGCAGCTGGGGGGGGGGGAACAATGAGCAGTTCTTC. Protein: CASSWGGGNNEQFF.

The sample holds many counts of this clonotype. The chain employs TRBV7-2 and TRBJ2-7, with TRBD2 identical over 13 bases. The germline CDR1 and CDR2 sequences are SGHTA and FQGNSA. The CDR3 length is 16 residues. V shed 1 base and J 4 bases; nucleotides not matched to a gene: 4. The CDR3 loop is CASSLVGTSGDYEQYF. CDR3 sequence (DNA): TGTGCCAGCAGCTTAGTGGGGACTAGCGGGGATTACGAGCAGTACTTC. The variable domain in full, completed from reference TRBV7-2 and TRBJ2-7, reads GAGVSQSPSNKVTEKGKDVELRCDPISGHTALYWYRQSLGQGLEFLIYFQGNSAPDKSGLPSDRFSAERTGGSVSTLTIQRTQQEDSAVYLCASSLVGTSGDYEQYFGPGTRLTVT.

The table lists this clonotype with a few counts. This sequence joins TRBV6-5 and TRBJ1-4, with unresolved D. Germline V lookup: CDR1 MNHEY, CDR2 SVGAGI. This CDR3 is 14 amino acids long. With 6 bases removed from V and 2 bases from J, the gap between germline ends came to 10 bases. Written as DNA, the CDR3 is TGTGCCAGCAGCCCGACGTTCACTAATGAAAAACTGTTTTTT. Protein product: CASSPTFTNEKLFF.

The sample holds many counts of this clonotype. Here the CDR3 DNA reads TGTGCCAGCGCGACGGGCTCTGGAAACACCATATATTTT. Translated, it gives CASATGSGNTIYF. The chain has TRBV7-2 and TRBJ1-3, with D uncertain. Germline-derived CDR1 and CDR2 are SGHTA and FQGNSA. The V end lost 8 bases, the J end lost 0 bases, and 8 bases lay between the germline ends. CDR3 length: 13 residues.

The chain joins TRBV6-2 or TRBV6-3 to TRBJ2-1; 13 positions match TRBD2. Per germline, CDR1 MNHEY and CDR2 SVGEGT. This CDR3 region has 17 residues. V shed 3 bases, J shed 9 bases, and the junction held 11 bases outside the gene matches. DNA for the CDR3: TGTGCCAGCAGTTATCCCGGTACTAGCGGGGGGGCGGGTGAGCAGTTCTTC. Its translation: CASSYPGTSGGAGEQFF.

In this sample, this clonotype turned up many times. The rearrangement links TRBV7-2 to TRBJ2-5; possibly TRBD1 or TRBD2 for D (7 bases each). The CDR3 extends over 15 amino acids. Trimming took 4 bases from V and 2 from J, leaving 14 bases between them. CDR1 SGHTA and CDR2 FQGNSA come from the germline V gene. The CDR3 sequence is CASSSGGVSQETQYF. The CDR3 nucleotides are TGTGCCAGCAGCTCAGGGGGGGTTTCTCAAGAGACCCAGTACTTC. Combining the CDR3 with reference TRBV7-2 and TRBJ2-5 gives the whole variable domain GAGVSQSPSNKVTEKGKDVELRCDPISGHTALYWYRQSLGQGLEFLIYFQGNSAPDKSGLPSDRFSAERTGGSVSTLTIQRTQQEDSAVYLCASSSGGVSQETQYFGPGTRLLVL.

This clonotype was counted at least ten times. The V gene is TRBV6-1, the J gene TRBJ1-4; no reliable D call. The CDR3 contains 15 residues. Trimming stripped 2 bases from V and 8 bases from J, with 15 bases between. Germline V CDR1 and CDR2: MNHNS, SASEGT. The DNA for the CDR3 is TGTGCCAGCAGTGAAAAACTCGACACTCAGGAAAAACTGTTTTTT. Protein sequence: CASSEKLDTQEKLFF.

This clonotype was counted between two and nine times. The chain joins TRBV2 to TRBJ2-2, with D possibly being TRBD2 (5 bases). Germline CDR1 SNHLY, CDR2 FYNNEI. The CDR3 is 13 residues long. Trimming cost V 3 bases and J 5 bases, with 7 bases left between them. As DNA, the CDR3 is TGTGCCAGCAGTGACCGGGGAACCGGGGAGCTGTTTTTT. Translating it yields CASSDRGTGELFF.